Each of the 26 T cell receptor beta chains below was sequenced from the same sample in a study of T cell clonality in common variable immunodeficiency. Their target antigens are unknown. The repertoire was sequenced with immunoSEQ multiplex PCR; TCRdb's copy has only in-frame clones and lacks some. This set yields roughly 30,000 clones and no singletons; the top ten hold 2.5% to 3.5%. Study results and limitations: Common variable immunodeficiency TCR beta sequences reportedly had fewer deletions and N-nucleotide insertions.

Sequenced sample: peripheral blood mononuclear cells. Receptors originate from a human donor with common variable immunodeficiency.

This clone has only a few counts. The sequenced part of the CDR3 DNA is TGTGCCAGCAGTGGGTGGCGCGGAGCCCAAGAGACC. Protein product: CASSGWRGAQET. The complete CDR3 sequence is CASSGWRGAQETQYF. The chain is built from TRBV6-1 and TRBJ2-5; D is ambiguous. The read comes to an end 3 residues before the CDR3 does, leaving the germline J gene to fill in the end. V lost 4 bases and J lost 1, with 13 bases in between. The CDR3 extends over 15 amino acids. Germline CDR1 MNHNS, CDR2 SASEGT.

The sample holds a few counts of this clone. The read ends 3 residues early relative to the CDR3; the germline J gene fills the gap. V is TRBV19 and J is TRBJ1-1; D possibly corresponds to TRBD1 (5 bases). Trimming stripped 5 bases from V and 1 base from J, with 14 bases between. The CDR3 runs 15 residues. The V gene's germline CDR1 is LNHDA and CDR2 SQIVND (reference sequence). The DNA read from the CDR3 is TGTGCCAGTAGTGGGGGACTTTACGGGAACACTGAA. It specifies CASSGGLYGNTE. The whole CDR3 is CASSGGLYGNTEAFF.

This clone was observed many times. The CDR3 is CASSGGPLLAGEQFF. The part of the CDR3 DNA that was read is TGTGCCAGCAGCGGGGGCCCCTTGTTGGCCGGTGAG. The J gene is TRBJ2-1, the V gene TRBV14; tentative D call: TRBD1 (6 bases). The read ends 3 residues early relative to the CDR3; the germline J gene fills the gap. Germline values: CDR1 SGHDN, CDR2 FVKESK. This CDR3 comprises 15 residues. V shed 5 bases and J shed 9 bases, with 20 bases lying between them.

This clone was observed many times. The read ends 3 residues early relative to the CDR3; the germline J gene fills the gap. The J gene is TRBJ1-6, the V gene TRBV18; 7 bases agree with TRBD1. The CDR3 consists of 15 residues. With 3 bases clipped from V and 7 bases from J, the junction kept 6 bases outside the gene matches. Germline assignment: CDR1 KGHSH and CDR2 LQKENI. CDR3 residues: CASSPETGLNSPLHF. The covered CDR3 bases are TGTGCCAGCTCACCGGAGACAGGGCTCAATTCACCC.

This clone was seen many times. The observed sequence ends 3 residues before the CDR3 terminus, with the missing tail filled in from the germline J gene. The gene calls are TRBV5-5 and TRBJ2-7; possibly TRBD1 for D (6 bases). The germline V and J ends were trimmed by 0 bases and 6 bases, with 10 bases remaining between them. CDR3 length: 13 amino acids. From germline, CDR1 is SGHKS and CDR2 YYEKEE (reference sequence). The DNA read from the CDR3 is TGTGCCAGCAGCTTGGAACAGGGCCTCGAG. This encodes CASSLEQGLE. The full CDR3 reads CASSLEQGLEQYF.

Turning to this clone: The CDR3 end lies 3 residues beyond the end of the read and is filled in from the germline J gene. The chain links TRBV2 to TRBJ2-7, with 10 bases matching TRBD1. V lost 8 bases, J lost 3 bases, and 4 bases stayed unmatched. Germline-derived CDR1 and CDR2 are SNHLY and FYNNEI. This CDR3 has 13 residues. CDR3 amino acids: CASAGDRGYEQYF. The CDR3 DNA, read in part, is TGTGCCAGCGCTGGGGACAGGGGCTACGAG. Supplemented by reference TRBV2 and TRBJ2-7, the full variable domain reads EPEVTQTPSHQVTQMGQEVILRCVPISNHLYFYWYRQILGQKVEFLVSFYNNEISEKSEIFDDQFSVERPDGSNFTLKIRSTKLEDSAMYFCASAGDRGYEQYFGPGTRLTVT.

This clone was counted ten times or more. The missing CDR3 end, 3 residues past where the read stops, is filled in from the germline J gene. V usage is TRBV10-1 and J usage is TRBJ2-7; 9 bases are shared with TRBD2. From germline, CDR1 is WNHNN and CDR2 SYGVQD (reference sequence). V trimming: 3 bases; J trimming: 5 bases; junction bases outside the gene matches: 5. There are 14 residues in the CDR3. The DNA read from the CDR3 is TGCGCCAGCAGTGATGCCGGGACTAGCAACGAG. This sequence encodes CASSDAGTSNE. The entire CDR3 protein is CASSDAGTSNEQYF.

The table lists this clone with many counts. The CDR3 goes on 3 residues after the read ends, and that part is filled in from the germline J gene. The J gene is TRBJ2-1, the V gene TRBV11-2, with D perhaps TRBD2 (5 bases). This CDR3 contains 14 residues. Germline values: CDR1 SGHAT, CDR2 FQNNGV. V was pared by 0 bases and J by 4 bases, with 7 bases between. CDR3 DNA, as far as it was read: TGTGCCAGCAGCTTAGAACGAGGGTACAATGAG. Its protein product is CASSLERGYNE. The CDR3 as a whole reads CASSLERGYNEQFF.

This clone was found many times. Partial CDR3 DNA: TGTGCCAGCAGTGTCAGGGGGACTAGCCGGAGGGCAAATGAG. Encoded protein: CASSVRGTSRRANE. The full CDR3 is CASSVRGTSRRANEQFF. The rearrangement uses TRBV2 and TRBJ2-1, with TRBD2 matching 9 bases. The missing CDR3 end, 3 residues past where the read stops, is filled in from the germline J gene. The CDR3 spans 17 residues. V lost 4 bases and J lost 7; bases outside the gene matches: 14. The germline gives CDR1 SNHLY, CDR2 FYNNEI.

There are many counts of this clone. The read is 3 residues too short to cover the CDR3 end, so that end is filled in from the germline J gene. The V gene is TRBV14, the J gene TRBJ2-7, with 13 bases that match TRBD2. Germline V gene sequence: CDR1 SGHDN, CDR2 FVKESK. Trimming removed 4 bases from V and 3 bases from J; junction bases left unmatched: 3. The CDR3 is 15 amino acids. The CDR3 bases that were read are TGTGCCAGCAGCCCCGGGACTAGCGGGAACTACGAG. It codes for CASSPGTSGNYE. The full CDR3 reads CASSPGTSGNYEQYF.

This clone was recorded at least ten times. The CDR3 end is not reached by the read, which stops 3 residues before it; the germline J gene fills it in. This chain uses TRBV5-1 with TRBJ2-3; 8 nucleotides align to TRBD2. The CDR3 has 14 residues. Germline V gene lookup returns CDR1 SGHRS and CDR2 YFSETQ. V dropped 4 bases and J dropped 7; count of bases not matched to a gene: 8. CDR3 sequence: CASSPGGGRHTQYF. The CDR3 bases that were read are TGCGCCAGCAGCCCCGGGGGGGGGCGACATACG.

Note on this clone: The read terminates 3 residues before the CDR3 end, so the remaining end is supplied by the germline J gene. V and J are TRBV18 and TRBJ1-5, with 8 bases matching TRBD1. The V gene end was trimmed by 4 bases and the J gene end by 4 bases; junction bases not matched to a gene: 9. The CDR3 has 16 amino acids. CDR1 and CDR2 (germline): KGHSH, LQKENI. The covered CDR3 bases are TGTGCCAGCTCACGATCGACAGGGGACCCTAATCAGCCC. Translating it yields CASSRSTGDPNQP. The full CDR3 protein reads CASSRSTGDPNQPQHF. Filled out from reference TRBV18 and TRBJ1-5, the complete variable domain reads NAGVMQNPRHLVRRRGQEARLRCSPMKGHSHVYWYRQLPEEGLKFMVYLQKENIIDESGMPKERFSAEFPKEGPSILRIQQVVRGDSAAYFCASSRSTGDPNQPQHFGDGTRLSIL.

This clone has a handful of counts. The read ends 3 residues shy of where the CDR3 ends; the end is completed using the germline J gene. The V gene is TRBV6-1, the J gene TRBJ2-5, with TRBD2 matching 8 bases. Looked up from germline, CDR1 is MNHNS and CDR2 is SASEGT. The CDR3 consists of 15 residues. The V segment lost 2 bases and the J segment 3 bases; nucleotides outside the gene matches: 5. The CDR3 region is CASSESGSGKETQYF. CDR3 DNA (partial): TGTGCCAGCAGTGAAAGCGGGAGCGGAAAAGAGACC.

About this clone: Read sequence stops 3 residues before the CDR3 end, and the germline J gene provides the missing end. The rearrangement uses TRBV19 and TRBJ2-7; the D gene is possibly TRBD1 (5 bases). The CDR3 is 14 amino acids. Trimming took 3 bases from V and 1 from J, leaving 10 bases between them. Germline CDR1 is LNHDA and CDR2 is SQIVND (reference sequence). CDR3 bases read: TGTGCCAGTAGTATCTCGACAGAATCCTACGAG. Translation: CASSISTESYE. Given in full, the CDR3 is CASSISTESYEQYF.

The CDR3 protein is CSAIDRVTEAFF. The sequenced CDR3 bases are TGCAGTGCAATAGACAGGGTGACTGAA. V is TRBV20-1 and J is TRBJ1-1; TRBD1 agrees at 7 bases. The read terminates 3 residues before the CDR3 end, so the remaining end is supplied by the germline J gene. The CDR3 length is 12 residues. V lost 6 bases, J lost 5 bases, and 6 bases stayed unmatched. CDR1 is DFQATT, CDR2 SNEGSKA, per germline (reference sequence).

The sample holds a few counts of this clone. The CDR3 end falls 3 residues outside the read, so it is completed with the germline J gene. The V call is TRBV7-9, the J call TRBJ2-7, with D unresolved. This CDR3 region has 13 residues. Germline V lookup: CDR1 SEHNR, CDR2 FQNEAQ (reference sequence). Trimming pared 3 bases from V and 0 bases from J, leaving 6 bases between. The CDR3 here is CASSFPFSYEQYF. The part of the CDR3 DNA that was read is TGTGCCAGCAGCTTTCCCTTCTCCTACGAG.

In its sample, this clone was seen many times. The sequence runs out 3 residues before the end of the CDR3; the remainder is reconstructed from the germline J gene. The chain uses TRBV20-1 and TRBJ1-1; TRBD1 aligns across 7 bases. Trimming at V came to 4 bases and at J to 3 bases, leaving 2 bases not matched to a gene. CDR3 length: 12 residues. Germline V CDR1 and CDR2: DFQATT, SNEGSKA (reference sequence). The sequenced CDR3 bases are TGCAGTGCTAATAGGGGGCACACTGAA. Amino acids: CSANRGHTE. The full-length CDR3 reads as CSANRGHTEAFF.

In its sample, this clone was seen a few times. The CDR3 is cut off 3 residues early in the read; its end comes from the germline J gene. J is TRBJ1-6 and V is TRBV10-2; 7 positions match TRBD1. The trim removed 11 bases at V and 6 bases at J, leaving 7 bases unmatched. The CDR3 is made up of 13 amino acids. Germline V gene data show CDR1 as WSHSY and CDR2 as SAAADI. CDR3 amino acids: CAGSGQFNSPLHF. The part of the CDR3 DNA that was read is TGCGCCGGATCGGGACAGTTTAATTCACCC.

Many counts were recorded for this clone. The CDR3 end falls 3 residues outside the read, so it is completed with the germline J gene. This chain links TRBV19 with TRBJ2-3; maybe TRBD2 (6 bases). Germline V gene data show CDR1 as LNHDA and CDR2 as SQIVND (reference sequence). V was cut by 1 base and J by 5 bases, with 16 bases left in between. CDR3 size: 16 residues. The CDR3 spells CASSIVAGFGGDTQYF. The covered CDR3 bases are TGTGCCAGTAGTATAGTGGCGGGATTTGGCGGAGATACG.

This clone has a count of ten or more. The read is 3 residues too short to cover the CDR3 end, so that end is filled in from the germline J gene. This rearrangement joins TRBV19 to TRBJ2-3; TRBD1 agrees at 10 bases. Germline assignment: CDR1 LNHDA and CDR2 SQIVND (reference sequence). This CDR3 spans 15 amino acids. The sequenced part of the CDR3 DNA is TGTGCCACCGACCCGGGACAGGGGCGAGGAGGAACG. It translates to CATDPGQGRGGT. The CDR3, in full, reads CATDPGQGRGGTQYF.

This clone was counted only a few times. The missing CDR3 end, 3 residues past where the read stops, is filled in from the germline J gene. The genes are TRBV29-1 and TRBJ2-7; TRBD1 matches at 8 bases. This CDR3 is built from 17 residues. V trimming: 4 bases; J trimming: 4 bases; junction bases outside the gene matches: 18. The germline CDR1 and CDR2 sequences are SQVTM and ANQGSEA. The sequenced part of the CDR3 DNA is TGCAGCGTTGGGACAGGGAGAGATCAGTTCGGGTCTTACGAG. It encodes CSVGTGRDQFGSYE. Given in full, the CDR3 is CSVGTGRDQFGSYEQYF.

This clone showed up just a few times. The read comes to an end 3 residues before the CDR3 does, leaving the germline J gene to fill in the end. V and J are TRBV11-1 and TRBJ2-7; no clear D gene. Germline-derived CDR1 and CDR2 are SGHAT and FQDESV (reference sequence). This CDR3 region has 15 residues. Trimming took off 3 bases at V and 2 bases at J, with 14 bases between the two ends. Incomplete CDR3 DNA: TGTGCCAGCAGCTTCGGGTCCGATATTACCTACGAG. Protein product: CASSFGSDITYE. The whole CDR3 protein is CASSFGSDITYEQYF.

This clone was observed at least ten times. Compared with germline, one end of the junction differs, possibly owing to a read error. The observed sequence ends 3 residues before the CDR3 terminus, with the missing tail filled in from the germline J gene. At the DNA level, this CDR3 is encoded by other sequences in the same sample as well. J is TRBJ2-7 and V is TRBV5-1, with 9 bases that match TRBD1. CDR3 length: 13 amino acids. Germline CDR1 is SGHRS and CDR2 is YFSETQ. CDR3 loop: CASSLTGGYEQYF. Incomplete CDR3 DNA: TGCGCCAGTAGCTTGACAGGGGGCTACGAG. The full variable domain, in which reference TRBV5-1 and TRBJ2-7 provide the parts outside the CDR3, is KAGVTQTPRYLIKTRGQQVTLSCSPISGHRSVSWYQQTPGQGLQFLFEYFSETQRNKGNFPGRFSGRQFSNSRSEMNVSTLELGDSALYLCASSLTGGYEQYFGPGTRLTVT.

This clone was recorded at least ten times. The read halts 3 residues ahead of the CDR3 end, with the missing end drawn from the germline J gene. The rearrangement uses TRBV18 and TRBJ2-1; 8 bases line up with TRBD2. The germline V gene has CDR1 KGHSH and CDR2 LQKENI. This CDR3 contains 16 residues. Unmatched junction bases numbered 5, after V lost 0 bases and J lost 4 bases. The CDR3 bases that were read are TGTGCCAGCTCACCACCGGCGGGAGGCTCTTACAATGAG. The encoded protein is CASSPPAGGSYNE. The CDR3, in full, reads CASSPPAGGSYNEQFF.

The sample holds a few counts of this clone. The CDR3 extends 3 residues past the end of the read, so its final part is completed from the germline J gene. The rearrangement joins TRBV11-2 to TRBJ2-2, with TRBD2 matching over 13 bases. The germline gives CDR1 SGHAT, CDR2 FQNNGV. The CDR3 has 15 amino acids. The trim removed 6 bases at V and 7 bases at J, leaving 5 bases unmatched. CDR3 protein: CASRRTSGRSGELFF. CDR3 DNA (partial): TGTGCCAGCAGGCGGACTAGCGGGAGAAGCGGGGAG.

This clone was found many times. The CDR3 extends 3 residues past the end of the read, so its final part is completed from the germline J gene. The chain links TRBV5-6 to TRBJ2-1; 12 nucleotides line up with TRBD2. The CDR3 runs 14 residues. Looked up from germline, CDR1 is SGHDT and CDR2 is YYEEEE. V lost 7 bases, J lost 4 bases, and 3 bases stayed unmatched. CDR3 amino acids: CASRLAGGYNEQFF. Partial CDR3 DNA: TGTGCCAGCCGCCTAGCGGGAGGGTACAATGAG.